The rows below give T cell receptor beta chains drawn from one sample of a study of cytomegalovirus exposure and HLA in healthy donors. Assay used: immunoSEQ multiplex PCR; TCRdb lists only in-frame clones, some missing. The data show around 100,000 clones, 55% to 65% seen once. The source material was PBMCs. These receptors all stem from a man younger than 40 in good health and CMV-seropositive. CDR3s include the opening cysteine and the closing phenylalanine or tryptophan. D genes are given only for firm matches. Some rows have no size entry. The others give once, few or many, or a class for an expanded clone.

d_call j_call clone_size v_call cdr3_aa cdr3_nt
TRBD1 TRBJ2-3 once TRBV5-1 CASRPSPGQGLTDTQYF TGCGCCAGCCGACCCTCACCGGGACAGGGCCTCACAGATACGCAGTATTTT
- TRBJ1-1 - TRBV6-5 CASSYFAATHF TGTGCCAGCAGTTACTTCGCGGCCACACACTTT
TRBD2 TRBJ2-5 - TRBV7-9 CASSLSAGEFQETQYF TGTGCCAGCAGCTTGAGCGCGGGGGAATTTCAAGAGACCCAGTACTTC
- TRBJ1-1 - TRBV2 CASRQGMNTEAFF TGTGCCAGCAGACAGGGCATGAACACTGAAGCTTTCTTT
- TRBJ2-3 few TRBV9 CASSVQGSTDTQYF TGTGCCAGCAGCGTTCAGGGTAGCACAGATACGCAGTATTTT
- TRBJ1-2 few TRBV28 CASSRTRVNYGYTF TGTGCCAGCAGTCGGACCAGGGTAAACTATGGCTACACCTTC
TRBD1 TRBJ2-3 - TRBV11-2 CASSLGQNTDTQYF TGTGCCAGCAGCTTGGGACAGAACACAGATACGCAGTATTTT
TRBD2 TRBJ2-1 once TRBV27 CASSQVLAGGPNEQFF TGTGCCAGCAGTCAGGTACTAGCGGGGGGGCCCAATGAGCAGTTCTTC
TRBD1 TRBJ1-2 few TRBV2 CASRGQHYGYTF TGTGCCAGCAGGGGACAGCATTATGGCTACACCTTC
- TRBJ2-7 - TRBV11-3 CASSEGGSRYEQYF TGTGCCAGCAGCGAAGGAGGGTCTCGGTACGAGCAGTACTTC
- TRBJ2-6 - TRBV18 CASSPLGRTSSGANVLTF TGTGCCAGCTCACCACTCGGACGGACTTCCTCTGGGGCCAACGTCCTGACTTTC
- TRBJ1-1 - TRBV5-8 CATPGGSGAFF TGTGCCACCCCGGGGGGGTCGGGAGCTTTCTTT
- TRBJ2-2 - TRBV6-5 CASRTKRDTGELFF TGTGCCAGCCGGACTAAACGGGACACCGGGGAGCTGTTTTTT
- TRBJ2-7 few TRBV30 CAWSVRDTSQYF TGTGCCTGGAGTGTGAGGGACACCAGTCAGTACTTC
TRBD1 TRBJ2-3 - TRBV11-2 CASSLARGSTDTQYF TGTGCCAGCAGCTTAGCCAGGGGGAGTACAGATACGCAGTATTTT
- TRBJ2-7 - TRBV19 CASSIGGSGAYEQYF TGTGCCAGTAGTATAGGTGGATCTGGAGCCTACGAGCAATACTTC
TRBD1 TRBJ1-2 few TRBV28 CASSFAGTGYGYTF TGTGCCAGCAGTTTTGCCGGGACAGGGTATGGCTACACCTTC
TRBD2 TRBJ2-1 once TRBV6-4 CASRPLAGGSNEQFF TGTGCCAGCAGGCCTCTAGCGGGGGGATCTAATGAGCAGTTCTTC
- TRBJ1-6 - TRBV5-1 CASSETGSLNNASPLHF TGCGCCAGCAGCGAAACAGGTTCCCTAAATAACGCGTCACCCCTCCACTTT
TRBD2 TRBJ2-1 few TRBV30 CAWSPVVAGGEQFF TGTGCCTGGAGTCCCGTGGTAGCGGGGGGGGAGCAGTTCTTC
- TRBJ1-1 once TRBV6-5 CASSYGGETEAFF TGTGCCAGCAGTTACGGAGGGGAAACTGAAGCTTTCTTT
- TRBJ2-7 few TRBV6-6 CASSSTGKRYEQYF TGTGCCAGCAGTTCCACAGGGAAGAGGTACGAGCAGTACTTC
TRBD1 TRBJ2-1 - TRBV7-3 CASSAGTGNEQFF TGTGCCAGCAGCGCCGGGACAGGCAATGAGCAGTTCTTC
- TRBJ1-1 few TRBV5-4 CASSLDKYTEAFF TGTGCCAGCAGCCTCGACAAATACACTGAAGCTTTCTTT
- TRBJ2-3 few TRBV2 CASSPTDTQYF TGTGCCAGCAGCCCTACAGATACGCAGTATTTT
- TRBJ1-1 - TRBV19 CASSMRVIFPYTEAFF TGTGCCAGTAGTATGAGGGTCATCTTCCCGTACACTGAAGCTTTCTTT
- TRBJ2-7 - TRBV6-6 CASSYSTGEQYF TGTGCCAGCAGTTACTCGACGGGAGAGCAGTACTTC
TRBD1 TRBJ1-4 - TRBV5-1 CASTPTGGANEKLFF TGCGCCAGCACCCCTACAGGGGGGGCAAATGAAAAACTGTTTTTT
TRBD1 TRBJ1-2 - TRBV5-4 CASSTTGGRYGYTF TGTGCCAGCAGTACTACAGGGGGGAGATATGGCTACACCTTC
- TRBJ2-6 - TRBV5-4 CASSLVGGPLSGANVLTF TGTGCCAGCAGCTTGGTAGGGGGACCACTCTCTGGGGCCAACGTCCTGACTTTC
- TRBJ2-3 - TRBV30 CAWFLGHSTDTQYF TGTGCCTGGTTCCTGGGACACTCAACGGATACGCAGTATTTT
- TRBJ1-2 - TRBV5-5 CASSLEGGIGYTF TGTGCCAGCAGCTTGGAAGGAGGTATTGGCTACACCTTC
TRBD1 TRBJ1-3 - TRBV10-3 CAISEPSTGWGNTIYF TGTGCCATCAGTGAGCCCTCGACAGGGTGGGGAAACACCATATATTTT
- TRBJ2-3 - TRBV14 CASSSTWGHSTDTQYF TGTGCCAGCAGCTCGACGTGGGGCCACAGCACAGATACGCAGTATTTT
TRBD1 TRBJ2-1 - TRBV5-4 CASSLGLGQGNNEQFF TGTGCCAGCAGCCTGGGTTTAGGACAGGGAAATAATGAGCAGTTCTTC
- TRBJ2-1 - TRBV5-4 CASSSRSDNEQFF TGTGCCAGCAGCTCCCGTTCGGACAATGAGCAGTTCTTC
- TRBJ2-2 - TRBV2 CASRLGSANTGELFF TGTGCCAGCAGACTAGGGAGTGCCAACACCGGGGAGCTGTTTTTT
- TRBJ1-6 - TRBV9 CASSRYREEASPLHF TGTGCCAGCAGCCGGTACAGGGAAGAGGCGTCACCCCTCCACTTT
TRBD2 TRBJ2-2 - TRBV10-1 CASSDPGTSGEQLFF TGCGCCAGCAGTGACCCCGGGACTAGCGGGGAACAGCTGTTTTTT
TRBD2 TRBJ2-6 - TRBV9 CASSVVALAGGPASGANVLTF TGTGCCAGCAGCGTAGTAGCTCTAGCGGGGGGCCCAGCATCTGGGGCCAACGTCCTGACTTTC
TRBD1 TRBJ1-2 - TRBV2 CASSRPRTGSTGYTF TGTGCCAGCAGCCGACCCCGGACAGGGTCAACTGGCTACACCTTC
TRBD1 TRBJ2-5 - TRBV9 CASSGRGRLQETQYF TGTGCCAGCAGCGGCAGGGGGCGCTTACAAGAGACCCAGTACTTC
TRBD1 TRBJ2-5 - TRBV5-1 CASSLWDRSQETQYF TGCGCCAGCAGCCTATGGGACAGGAGCCAAGAGACCCAGTACTTC
- TRBJ1-4 - TRBV28 CASSLSGSPAFF TGTGCCAGCAGTTTATCGGGGTCCCCCGCTTTTTTT
TRBD1 TRBJ1-5 - TRBV10-3 CATGTGISRQPQHF TGTGCCACCGGGACAGGGATTTCGCGTCAGCCCCAGCATTTT
TRBD1 TRBJ1-6 - TRBV5-1 CASSLDGQGNNSPLHF TGCGCCAGCAGCTTGGATGGACAGGGTAACAATTCACCCCTCCACTTT
TRBD2 TRBJ2-2 - TRBV30 CAWSRLAGGPNTGELFF TGTGCCTGGAGTAGACTAGCGGGGGGGCCTAACACCGGGGAGCTGTTTTTT
TRBD2 TRBJ2-7 - TRBV5-1 CASSLQRGSSYEQYF TGCGCCAGCAGCTTACAGCGGGGGAGCTCCTACGAGCAGTACTTC
- TRBJ2-7 - TRBV10-3 CAISESRGPQPYEQYF TGTGCCATCAGTGAGTCGCGGGGGCCCCAGCCCTACGAGCAGTACTTC
TRBD1 TRBJ1-1 once TRBV18 CASSPDRETEAFF TGTGCCAGCTCACCAGACAGGGAAACTGAAGCTTTCTTT
- TRBJ1-6 - TRBV6-1 CASSEDDRSRYNSPLHF TGTGCCAGCAGTGAGGATGACAGGTCCAGGTATAATTCACCCCTCCACTTT
TRBD1 TRBJ2-7 - TRBV5-1 CASSGRDRDAEQYF TGCGCCAGCAGCGGTAGGGACAGGGACGCCGAGCAGTACTTC
TRBD1 TRBJ2-7 - TRBV7-9 CASSSSSGGWGSSYEQYF TGTGCCAGCAGCTCAAGTTCAGGGGGTTGGGGGAGCTCCTACGAGCAGTACTTC
TRBD1 TRBJ2-7 - TRBV2 CASRVQGVIEQYF TGTGCCAGCAGGGTACAGGGGGTGATAGAGCAGTACTTC
- TRBJ1-6 few TRBV21-1 CASSRRDSNSPLHF TGTGCCAGCAGCAGGAGGGACAGTAATTCACCCCTCCACTTT
- TRBJ2-2 - TRBV11-2 CASSLSPDTGELFF TGTGCCAGCAGCTTGAGCCCGGACACCGGGGAGCTGTTTTTT
TRBD1 TRBJ2-7 - TRBV7-2 CASSTGQQPYEQYF TGTGCCAGCAGCACGGGACAGCAGCCCTACGAGCAGTACTTC
TRBD1 TRBJ1-1 - TRBV4-1 CASSQRGQENTEAFF TGCGCCAGCAGCCAACGAGGACAGGAGAACACTGAAGCTTTCTTT
- TRBJ1-5 - TRBV10-3 CAISLSPDQPQHF TGTGCCATCAGTTTGAGTCCCGATCAGCCCCAGCATTTT